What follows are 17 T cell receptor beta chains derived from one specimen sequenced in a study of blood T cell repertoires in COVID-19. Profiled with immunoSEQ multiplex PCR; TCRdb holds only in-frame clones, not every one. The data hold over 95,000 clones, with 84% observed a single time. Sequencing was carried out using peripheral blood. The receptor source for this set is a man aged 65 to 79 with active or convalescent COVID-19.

CDR3 coding DNA: TGTGCCAGTAGTTCAGGGGGCAACACTGAAGCTTTCTTT. Translated, it gives CASSSGGNTEAFF. This chain connects TRBV19 to TRBJ1-1, with 8 bases lining up with TRBD1. V lost 5 bases to trimming and J lost 2 bases; unmatched junction nucleotides: 1. Germline lookup yields CDR1 LNHDA and CDR2 SQIVND (reference sequence). This CDR3 is built from 13 residues.

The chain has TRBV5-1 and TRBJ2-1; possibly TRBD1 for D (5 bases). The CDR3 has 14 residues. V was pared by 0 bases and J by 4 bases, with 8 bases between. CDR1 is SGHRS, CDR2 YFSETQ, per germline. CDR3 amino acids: CASSLADIYNEQFF. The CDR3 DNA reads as TGCGCCAGCAGCTTGGCGGACATTTACAATGAGCAGTTCTTC.

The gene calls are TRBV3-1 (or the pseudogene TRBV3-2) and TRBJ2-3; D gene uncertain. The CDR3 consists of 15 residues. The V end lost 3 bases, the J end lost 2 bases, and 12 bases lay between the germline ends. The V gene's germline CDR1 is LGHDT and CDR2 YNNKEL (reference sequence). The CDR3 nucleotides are TGTGCCAGCAGCCACGGATTTGCGGACACAGATACGCAGTATTTT. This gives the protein CASSHGFADTDTQYF.

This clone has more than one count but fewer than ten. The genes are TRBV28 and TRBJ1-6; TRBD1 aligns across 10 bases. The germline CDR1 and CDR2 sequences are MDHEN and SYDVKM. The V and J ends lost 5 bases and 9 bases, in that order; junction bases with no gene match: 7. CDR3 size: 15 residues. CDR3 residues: CASSLSGQGFSPLHF. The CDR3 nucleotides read TGTGCCAGCAGTCTATCGGGACAGGGGTTTTCACCCCTCCACTTT.

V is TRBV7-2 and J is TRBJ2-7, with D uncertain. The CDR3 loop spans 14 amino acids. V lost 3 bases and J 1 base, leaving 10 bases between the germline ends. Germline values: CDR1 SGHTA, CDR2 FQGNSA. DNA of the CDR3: TGTGCCAGCAGCTTCTCTAGAGCGTCCTACGAGCAGTACTTC. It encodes CASSFSRASYEQYF.

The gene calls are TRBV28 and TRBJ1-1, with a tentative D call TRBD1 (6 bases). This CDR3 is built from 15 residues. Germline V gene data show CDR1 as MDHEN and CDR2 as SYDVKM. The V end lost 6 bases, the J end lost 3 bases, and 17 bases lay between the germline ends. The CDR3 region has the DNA TGTGCCAGCAGGGGTACAGGGTTGGGGGACACTGAAGCTTTCTTT. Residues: CASRGTGLGDTEAFF.

This chain's CDR3 is CSASHRGLNTGELFF. The DNA for the CDR3 is TGCAGTGCTAGTCACAGGGGGCTGAACACCGGGGAGCTGTTTTTT. The rearrangement joins TRBV20-1 to TRBJ2-2, with 9 bases identical to TRBD1. Germline CDR1 is DFQATT and CDR2 is SNEGSKA (reference sequence). This CDR3 region has 15 residues. V was pared by 3 bases and J by 1 base, with 3 bases of the junction left unmatched.

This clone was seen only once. The CDR3 nucleotides are TGCGCCAGCAGCCAACGGACTAGCAGAGGGGATACGCAGTATTTT. As protein: CASSQRTSRGDTQYF. The chain employs TRBV4-1 and TRBJ2-3, with 8 bases aligning to TRBD2. Germline assignment: CDR1 MGHRA and CDR2 YSYEKL. The CDR3 runs 15 residues. With 2 bases clipped from V and 6 bases from J, the junction kept 7 bases outside the gene matches.

CDR3 sequence reads: CASSRTGGNYGYTF. DNA for the CDR3: TGTGCCAGCAGCCGGACAGGGGGCAACTATGGCTACACCTTC. The V call is TRBV7-2, the J call TRBJ1-2; 11 bases align to TRBD1. V trimming: 5 bases; J trimming: 2 bases; junction bases outside the gene matches: 1. The CDR3 runs to 14 residues. Germline loops: CDR1 SGHTA, CDR2 FQGNSA. Based on the CDR3 plus reference TRBV7-2 and TRBJ1-2, the full variable domain is GAGVSQSPSNKVTEKGKDVELRCDPISGHTALYWYRQSLGQGLEFLIYFQGNSAPDKSGLPSDRFSAERTGGSVSTLTIQRTQQEDSAVYLCASSRTGGNYGYTFGSGTRLTVV.

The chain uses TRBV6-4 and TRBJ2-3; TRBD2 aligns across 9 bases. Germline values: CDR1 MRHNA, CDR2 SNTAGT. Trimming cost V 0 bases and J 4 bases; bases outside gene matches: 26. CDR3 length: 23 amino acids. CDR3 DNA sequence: TGTGCCAGCAGTGACTCGAAGAGCGGGGGGACCGGAGGTATTAATGTTAGGGCAGATACGCAGTATTTT. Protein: CASSDSKSGGTGGINVRADTQYF.

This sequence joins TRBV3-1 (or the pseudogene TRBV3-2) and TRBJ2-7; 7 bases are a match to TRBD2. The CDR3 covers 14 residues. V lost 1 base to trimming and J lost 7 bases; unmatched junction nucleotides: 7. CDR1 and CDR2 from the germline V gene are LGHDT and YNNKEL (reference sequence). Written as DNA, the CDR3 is TGTGCCAGCAGCCAAGGCTGGAGCGGGGTAGAGCAGTACTTC. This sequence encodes CASSQGWSGVEQYF.

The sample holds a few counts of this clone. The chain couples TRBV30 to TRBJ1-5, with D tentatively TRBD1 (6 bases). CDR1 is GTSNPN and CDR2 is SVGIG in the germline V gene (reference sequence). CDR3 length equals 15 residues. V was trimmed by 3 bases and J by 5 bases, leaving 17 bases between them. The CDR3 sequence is CAWSPGDNRYQPQHF. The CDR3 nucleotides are TGTGCCTGGAGCCCCGGGGACAACCGTTATCAGCCCCAGCATTTT.

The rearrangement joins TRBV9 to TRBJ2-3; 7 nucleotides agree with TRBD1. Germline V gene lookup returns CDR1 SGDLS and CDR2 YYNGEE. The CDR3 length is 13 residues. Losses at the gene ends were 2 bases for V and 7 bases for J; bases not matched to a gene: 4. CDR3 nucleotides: TGTGCCAGCAGCGTGGCACAGGGGAATACGCAGTATTTT. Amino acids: CASSVAQGNTQYF.

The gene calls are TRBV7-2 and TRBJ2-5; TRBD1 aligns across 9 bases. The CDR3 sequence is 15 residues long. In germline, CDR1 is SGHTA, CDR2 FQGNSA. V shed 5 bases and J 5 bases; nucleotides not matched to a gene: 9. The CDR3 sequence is CASSASNRGRETQYF. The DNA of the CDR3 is TGTGCCAGCAGCGCGTCCAACAGGGGGCGTGAGACCCAGTACTTC.

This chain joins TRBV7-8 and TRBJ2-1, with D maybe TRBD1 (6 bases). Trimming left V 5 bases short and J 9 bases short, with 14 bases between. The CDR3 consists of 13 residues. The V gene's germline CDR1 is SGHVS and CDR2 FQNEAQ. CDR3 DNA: TGTGCCAGCAGCGGGGGCAGATTCGGTGAGCAGTTCTTC. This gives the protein CASSGGRFGEQFF.

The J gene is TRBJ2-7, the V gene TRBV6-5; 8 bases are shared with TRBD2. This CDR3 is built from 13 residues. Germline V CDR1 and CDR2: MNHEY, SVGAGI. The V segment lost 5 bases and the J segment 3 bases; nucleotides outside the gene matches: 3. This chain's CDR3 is CASSRREGYEQYF. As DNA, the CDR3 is TGTGCCAGCAGTCGACGGGAGGGCTACGAGCAGTACTTC.

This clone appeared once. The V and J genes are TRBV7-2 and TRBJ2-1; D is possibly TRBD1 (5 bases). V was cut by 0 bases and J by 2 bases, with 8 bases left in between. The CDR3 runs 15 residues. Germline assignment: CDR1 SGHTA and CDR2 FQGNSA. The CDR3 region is CASSLAQGTYNEQFF. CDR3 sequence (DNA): TGTGCCAGCAGCTTAGCCCAGGGCACCTACAATGAGCAGTTCTTC.